This T cell receptor beta chain comes out of a study of blood T cell repertoires in COVID-19. Background on the study: Collection of acute and convalescent COVID-19 samples took place in the United States, Italy and Spain. PBMCs, B-cell-depleted T cells, or T cells were the source of the cDNA or gDNA that made up the material.

Measured with immunoSEQ multiplex PCR; TCRdb has only the in-frame clones, and not every one. The sample has 330,000 or so clones, approximately 88% seen once. Participant age was about 18 to 89 years, and participants resided in approximately 25 US areas. Trimming cost V 6 bases and J 2 bases; bases outside gene matches: 6. CDR3 length: 14 residues. The germline V gene has CDR1 MDHEN and CDR2 SYDVKM. The chain is built from TRBV28 and TRBJ1-2, with 7 bases that match TRBD1. This TCR was recovered from a man aged 30-40 years who had recovered from COVID-19. What was sequenced was PBMCs or T cells enriched from blood (not recorded which). In nucleotides, the CDR3 is TGTGCCAGCAGCAAGGGACAGACAAACTATGGCTACACCTTC. As protein: CASSKGQTNYGYTF.